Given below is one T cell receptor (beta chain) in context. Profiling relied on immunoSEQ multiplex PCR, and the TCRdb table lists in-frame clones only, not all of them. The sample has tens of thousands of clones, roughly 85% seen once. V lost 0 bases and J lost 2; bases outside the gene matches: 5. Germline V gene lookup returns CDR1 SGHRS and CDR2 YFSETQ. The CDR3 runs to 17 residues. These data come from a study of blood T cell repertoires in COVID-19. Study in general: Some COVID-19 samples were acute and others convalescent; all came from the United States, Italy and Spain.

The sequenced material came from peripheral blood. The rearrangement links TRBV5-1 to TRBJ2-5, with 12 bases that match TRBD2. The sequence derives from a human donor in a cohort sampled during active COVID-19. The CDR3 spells CASSLGLAGGGQETQYF. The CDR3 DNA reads TGCGCCAGCAGCTTGGGTCTAGCGGGGGGGGGACAAGAGACCCAGTACTTC.